These T cell receptor beta chains were read from a single sample in a study of Ad26.COV2.S vaccination and SARS-CoV-2 variants. Produced via immunoSEQ multiplex PCR; TCRdb's table is partial and in-frame only. Of 440,000 or so clones listed, around 91% are singletons. The input for sequencing was peripheral blood, taken in a trial of Ad26.COV2.S vaccine versus placebo. The source of these receptors is a person aged 18-60 years who received the Ad26.COV2.S COVID-19 vaccine or a placebo. Each CDR3 is given with its conserved first and last residue. D genes are given only for firm matches. Clone size, where shown, is once, few, many, or a class for clones that have expanded.

TRBV18	NA	TRBJ1-1	TRBD1	CASSSTGGLTEAFF	TGTGCCAGCTCATCGACAGGGGGCTTGACTGAAGCTTTCTTT
TRBV12-3/TRBV12-4	NA	TRBJ2-1	NA	CASSFSSGEQFF	TGTGCCAGCAGTTTTTCTTCGGGTGAGCAGTTCTTC
TRBV28	NA	TRBJ2-7	NA	CASSYTTRNYEQYF	TGTGCCAGCAGTTACACTACGCGGAACTACGAGCAGTACTTC
TRBV7-6	NA	TRBJ1-2	TRBD1	CASSPQGQGAPYGYTF	TGTGCCAGCAGCCCACAGGGACAGGGGGCTCCCTATGGCTACACCTTC
TRBV10-3	NA	TRBJ2-3	NA	CAISDVGGRTDTQYF	TGTGCCATCAGTGACGTGGGAGGACGCACAGATACGCAGTATTTT
TRBV4-2	NA	TRBJ2-3	TRBD2	CASSQETSGRADTQYF	TGTGCCAGCAGCCAAGAAACTAGCGGGAGGGCAGATACGCAGTATTTT
TRBV10-3	NA	TRBJ1-6	NA	CAISEARRGDSPLHF	TGTGCCATCAGTGAGGCCCGACGGGGGGATTCACCCCTCCACTTT
TRBV9	NA	TRBJ2-4	TRBD1	CASSYGQGLNIQYF	TGTGCCAGCAGCTACGGACAGGGGCTAAACATTCAGTACTTC
TRBV7-2	NA	TRBJ1-3	TRBD1	CASSLFQGATGNTIYF	TGTGCCAGCAGCTTATTCCAGGGGGCAACTGGAAACACCATATATTTT
TRBV7-9	NA	TRBJ2-7	TRBD1	CASSGQDYSYEQYF	TGTGCCAGTTCGGGACAGGACTACTCCTACGAGCAGTACTTC
TRBV28	NA	TRBJ1-1	NA	CASSPRTDWNTEAFF	TGTGCCAGCAGTCCCAGGACGGATTGGAACACTGAAGCTTTCTTT
TRBV2	once	TRBJ2-2	NA	CASRLGQGGTGELFF	TGTGCCAGCCGACTAGGACAGGGAGGGACCGGGGAGCTGTTTTTT
TRBV23-1	NA	TRBJ1-5	TRBD1	CASSQPAEGWPGTGDYSNQPQHF	TGCGCCAGCAGTCAACCTGCCGAAGGGTGGCCGGGGACAGGGGATTATAGCAATCAGCCCCAGCATTTT
TRBV14	NA	TRBJ2-1	TRBD2	CASSSLAGSYNEQFF	TGTGCCAGCAGCTCTCTAGCGGGGTCCTACAATGAGCAGTTCTTC
TRBV9	NA	TRBJ1-5	NA	CASSGGNSNQPQHF	TGTGCCAGCAGCGGGGGGAATAGCAATCAGCCCCAGCATTTT
TRBV6-1	NA	TRBJ1-5	NA	CASSEAGGAYQPQHF	TGTGCCAGCAGTGAAGCAGGGGGGGCGTATCAGCCCCAGCATTTT
TRBV7-3	NA	TRBJ2-5	TRBD1	CASSPGGVGTQYF	TGTGCCAGCAGCCCAGGGGGCGTGGGGACCCAGTACTTC
TRBV27	NA	TRBJ2-2	NA	CASRGRNTGELFF	TGTGCCAGCAGGGGACGGAACACCGGGGAGCTGTTTTTT
TRBV5-8	NA	TRBJ2-3	TRBD1	CASSTQGAYTDTQYF	TGTGCCAGCAGCACACAGGGGGCTTACACAGATACGCAGTATTTT
TRBV6-2/TRBV6-3	NA	TRBJ2-1	TRBD2	CASSYSAASGVSRYNEQFF	TGTGCCAGCAGTTACTCGGCGGCTAGCGGGGTCTCTCGCTACAATGAGCAGTTCTTC
TRBV28	few	TRBJ2-7	NA	CASSLPKAPYEQYF	TGTGCCAGCAGTTTGCCCAAAGCCCCCTACGAGCAGTACTTC
TRBV7-9	NA	TRBJ2-1	NA	CASSGSHGEQFF	TGTGCCAGCAGCGGTAGTCACGGCGAGCAGTTCTTC
TRBV10-3	NA	TRBJ2-3	NA	CAISDGTRPDTQYF	TGTGCCATCAGTGATGGTACACGACCAGATACGCAGTATTTT
TRBV19	few	TRBJ1-6	NA	CASSITLTSPLHF	TGTGCCAGTAGTATAACCCTGACATCACCCCTCCACTTT
TRBV18	NA	TRBJ1-1	NA	CASSPLGQGTEAFF	TGTGCCAGCTCACCACTGGGTCAAGGCACTGAAGCTTTCTTT
TRBV7-8	NA	TRBJ1-5	TRBD1	CASSSRDSDQPQHF	TGTGCCAGCAGCTCCCGGGACAGCGATCAGCCCCAGCATTTT
TRBV3-1/TRBV3-2	NA	TRBJ1-1	NA	CASSRQANTEAFF	TGTGCCAGCAGCCGCCAGGCAAACACTGAAGCTTTCTTT
TRBV18	NA	TRBJ2-5	NA	CASSPGGAKTQYF	TGTGCCAGCTCACCAGGGGGCGCGAAGACCCAGTACTTC
TRBV7-8	once	TRBJ2-7	TRBD1	CASSFRGQGREQYF	TGTGCCAGCAGCTTCCGCGGACAGGGGCGCGAGCAGTACTTC
TRBV5-6	NA	TRBJ1-2	TRBD1	CASSRIGQGANYGYTF	TGTGCCAGCAGCCGGATTGGACAGGGGGCTAACTATGGCTACACCTTC
TRBV29-1	NA	TRBJ2-7	NA	CSVEGDASYEQYF	TGCAGCGTTGAGGGGGACGCCTCCTACGAGCAGTACTTC
TRBV3-1/TRBV3-2	once	TRBJ2-7	TRBD2	CASSQEPGLANYEQYF	TGTGCCAGCAGCCAAGAGCCGGGACTAGCCAACTACGAGCAGTACTTC
TRBV27	NA	TRBJ2-7	NA	CASRSSGTYEQYF	TGTGCCAGTAGAAGTAGCGGTACCTACGAGCAGTACTTC
TRBV15	few	TRBJ1-1	TRBD1	CATSRDPRPGQGGTEAFF	TGTGCCACCAGCAGAGATCCCCGTCCTGGACAGGGAGGAACTGAAGCTTTCTTT
TRBV19	NA	TRBJ1-1	NA	CASSIRQAPGDTEAFF	TGTGCCAGTAGTATCCGACAGGCCCCTGGGGACACTGAAGCTTTCTTT
TRBV5-5	NA	TRBJ1-1	NA	CASSYNYEAFF	TGTGCCAGCAGCTATAATTATGAAGCTTTCTTT
TRBV6-1	once	TRBJ1-5	TRBD1	CASSEETGGSQPQHF	TGTGCCAGCAGTGAAGAGACAGGGGGTAGTCAGCCCCAGCATTTT
TRBV9	once	TRBJ2-7	NA	CASSVAFSYEQYF	TGTGCCAGCAGCGTAGCGTTCTCCTACGAGCAGTACTTC
TRBV7-3	NA	TRBJ2-5	TRBD2	CASSPRGGGRIETQYF	TGTGCCAGCAGCCCGCGGGGGGGCGGGAGGATCGAGACCCAGTACTTC
TRBV4-3	NA	TRBJ2-3	TRBD2	CASSQFTGLAGVGDTQYF	TGCGCCAGCAGCCAATTTACTGGACTAGCGGGAGTAGGAGATACGCAGTATTTT
TRBV7-3	NA	TRBJ2-2	NA	CASSSQGRSSDTGELFF	TGTGCCAGCAGCTCCCAAGGGCGGTCTAGCGACACCGGGGAGCTGTTTTTT
TRBV19	NA	TRBJ1-2	NA	CASTPTEYYGYTF	TGTGCCAGTACCCCGACAGAATACTATGGCTACACCTTC
TRBV6-5	NA	TRBJ2-3	TRBD1	CASSYPDRGGTDTQYF	TGTGCCAGCAGTTACCCTGACAGGGGGGGCACAGATACGCAGTATTTT
TRBV3-1/TRBV3-2	NA	TRBJ2-7	TRBD2	CASSLSGRAQYEQYF	TGTGCCAGCAGCCTAAGCGGGAGGGCTCAGTACGAGCAGTACTTC
TRBV6-5	NA	TRBJ2-7	NA	CASSRQVSYEQYF	TGTGCCAGCAGTCGACAGGTTTCCTACGAGCAGTACTTC
TRBV6-2/TRBV6-3	NA	TRBJ2-1	NA	CASSWFGGGIYNEQFF	TGTGCCAGCAGTTGGTTCGGGGGCGGAATATACAATGAGCAGTTCTTC
TRBV18	NA	TRBJ1-5	NA	CASSLSGTPLGEPQHF	TGTGCCAGCTCACTAAGCGGGACCCCCCTGGGTGAGCCCCAGCATTTT
TRBV7-2	many	TRBJ2-7	NA	CASSLAPGSRYEQYF	TGTGCCAGCAGCTTAGCTCCTGGGAGTCGCTACGAGCAGTACTTC
TRBV6-5	NA	TRBJ1-4	NA	CASRVRATNEKLFF	TGTGCCAGCAGGGTTAGAGCAACTAATGAAAAACTGTTTTTT